This TCR beta chain stems from a study of molecular identifiers for immune sequencing clone quantification. Study-wide results and caveats: For effector cells, clones above 20 RNA copies held over 99% of molecules; for naive cells, under 1%. In cases of identical TCR molecules sharing a barcode, highly expanded clone sizes could be underestimated. Jurkat TCR RNA spiked in from one cell could reportedly be detected among about a million naive cells.

Trimming left V 3 bases short and J 2 bases short, with 9 bases between. The CDR3 is 14 residues long. A note on this clonotype: Its antigen is currently unknown. With a much larger clone just one base away, this may be a read error. Without the conserved terminal phenylalanine or tryptophan, this CDR3 likely stems from a read error.

TCRdb re-called the PCR reads with MiXCR, one entry per CDR3 protein. The sample lists more than 300,000 distinct CDR3 sequences, about a fifth seen once, with approximately 0.84% in the top ten. This chain joins TRBV12-3 or TRBV12-4 and TRBJ2-3, with D unclear. Material for sequencing was naive CD8+ T cells from blood, with Jurkat cell RNA spiked in. Stated subset: FACS-sorted CD8+CD4-CCR7+CD45RA+ naive T cells. The source is a human donor in good health. Some libraries in this study had Jurkat cell RNA spiked in. This CDR3 reads CASSFLLNTDTQYL. DNA of the CDR3: TGTGCCAGCAGTTTTTTACTTAACACAGATACGCAGTATCTT.